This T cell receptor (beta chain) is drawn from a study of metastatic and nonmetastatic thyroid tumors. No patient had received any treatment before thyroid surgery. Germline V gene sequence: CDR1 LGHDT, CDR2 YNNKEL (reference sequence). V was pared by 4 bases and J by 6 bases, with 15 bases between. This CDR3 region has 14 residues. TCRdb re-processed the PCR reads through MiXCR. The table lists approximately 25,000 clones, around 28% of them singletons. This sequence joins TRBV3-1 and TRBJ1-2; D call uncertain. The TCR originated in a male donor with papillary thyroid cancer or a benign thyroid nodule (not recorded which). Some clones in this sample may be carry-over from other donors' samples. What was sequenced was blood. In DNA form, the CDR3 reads TGTGCCAGCAGCCTAGGCCGGGCCACCAATGGCTACACCTTC. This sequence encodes CASSLGRATNGYTF.